This TCR beta chain appears in the sequencing data of a study of T cell clonotyping in hematopoietic cell transplantation. Overall study findings and caveats: CD4 and CD8 repertoire contributions could not be separated without sorting. Pathologically expanded recipient clonotypes increased progressively from day 30 to day 180 as diversity fell.

Method: immunoSEQ multiplex PCR; TCRdb's copy keeps in-frame clones and lacks some. The sample holds some 30,000 clones, roughly 92% seen once. Notes on this clone: Its antigen remains unidentified.

Here the sequenced sample was PBMCs, taken 100 days after allogeneic stem cell transplant. This clonotype was obtained from a female patient aged 45-60 years who had an allogeneic stem cell transplant from a related donor, so the T cells may come from the graft donor. Some clones in this sample may be carry-over from other donors' samples.

The CDR3 bases are TGCAGCGGATGGGGACAGGGGGACTATGGCTACACCTTC. Its translation: CSGWGQGDYGYTF. V gene TRBV29-1 combines with J gene TRBJ1-2; the match to TRBD1 covers 11 bases. Trimming removed 7 bases from V and 3 bases from J; junction bases left unmatched: 4. Per germline, CDR1 SQVTM and CDR2 ANQGSEA. The CDR3 loop spans 13 amino acids.